This T cell receptor beta chain was identified in a study of tumor-infiltrating lymphocytes in primary liver carcinoma. Study information: Each of the samples returned roughly 3.65 to 7.5 million productive TCRbeta reads (a yield similar across tissue types).

The source material, 20-30 mg of unsorted bulk tissue, was used to co-extract RNA and DNA. No patient had received treatment, and all had chronic HBV infection. The V gene's germline CDR1 is SGHRS and CDR2 YFSETQ. The CDR3 sequence is 11 residues long. Concerning this clonotype itself: Its antigen is undetermined. The conserved phenylalanine or tryptophan is not found at the CDR3 terminus, so this likely reflects a read error.

Starting material of 450 to 500 ng total RNA yielded TCR beta cDNA via a constant-region primer. Amplification in three nested multiplex PCR rounds with slightly modified ARM-PCR gave rise to TCR beta libraries. Rounds one and two of PCR, each of 10 cycles, were primed with TRBV1-TRBV30 forward primers and a C-beta reverse primer. TCRdb processed the multiplex PCR reads anew with MiXCR; each CDR3 protein has one entry. This sample has roughly 120,000 distinct CDR3 sequences, with approximately 64% found just once. Study conclusions and caveats: A significantly higher top-250-clone fraction was recorded for tumors than for blood (p = 0.039). No more than about 8-24% of top clones could be seen in all five tumor regions.

The V call is TRBV5-1, the J call TRBJ2-1; D unresolved. This receptor was obtained from an older woman with primary liver carcinoma and hepatitis B virus infection. The sample consisted of liver tumor tissue from sampling region 3. This sample's subset: tumor region T3, left-lateral pole. The CDR3 bases are TGCGCCAGCTGCTTGGTCAATGAGCAGTTCCTC. It yields the protein CASCLVNEQFL.